Following are 16 T cell receptor beta chains from one sample sequenced in a study of T-cell memory formation after mild COVID-19. TCRdb fed the 5' RACE reads into MiXCR, producing one record per CDR3 protein. The sample holds fewer than 350,000 distinct CDR3 sequences; 14% are singletons and the top ten take around a fifth. The sample comprised PBMCs or a T cell subset sorted from them (not recorded which). The receptors were sampled from a man younger than 35 who had mild COVID-19 (a few samples of this study predate the infection). Cell type and time point are not known.

There are a few counts of this clonotype. V usage is TRBV4-2 and J usage is TRBJ1-6, with 7 bases fitting TRBD1. The germline V gene has CDR1 LGHNA and CDR2 YNFKEQ. The CDR3 length is 12 residues. J lost 15 bases, V lost 4 bases, and 6 bases had no gene match. In DNA form, the CDR3 reads TGTGCCAGCAGCCTTGGGACAGTCAACCTCCACTTT. Amino acids: CASSLGTVNLHF.

This clonotype was seen only a few times. This chain joins TRBV5-5 and TRBJ2-1; D is unclear. V dropped 0 bases and J dropped 0 bases, with 7 bases sitting between them. Germline lookup yields CDR1 SGHKS and CDR2 YYEKEE (reference sequence). CDR3 length equals 15 residues. CDR3 protein: CASSLETGSYNEQFF. The CDR3 DNA reads as TGTGCCAGCAGCTTGGAGACGGGCTCCTACAATGAGCAGTTCTTC.

In this sample, this clonotype turned up a few times. The chain links TRBV6-2 or TRBV6-3 to TRBJ1-2, with D uncertain. Trimming shortened V by 7 bases and J by 2 bases, and 8 bases separated the two germline ends. Germline lookup yields CDR1 MNHEY and CDR2 SVGEGT. The CDR3 length is 12 residues. CDR3 coding DNA: TGTGCCAGCAAAGATTCCAACTATGGCTACACCTTC. It is translated as CASKDSNYGYTF.

This clonotype was observed a handful of times. This chain connects TRBV3-1 to TRBJ2-5; D is ambiguous. Looked up from germline, CDR1 is LGHDT and CDR2 is YNNKEL (reference sequence). The CDR3 has 18 residues. The V and J ends lost 0 bases and 4 bases respectively, with 21 bases between them. As DNA, the CDR3 is TGTGCCAGCAGCCAAGATCTATTAGGGCCCACCCCAGGAGAGACCCAGTACTTC. Encoded protein: CASSQDLLGPTPGETQYF.

The CDR3 DNA reads as TGTGCCAGCAGCTTATATATGCGGGGGGCCTCGAATGAGCAGTTCTTC. This encodes CASSLYMRGASNEQFF. This chain connects TRBV7-2 to TRBJ2-1; 8 bases are shared with TRBD2. V was clipped by 2 bases and J by 7 bases; unmatched bases: 10. This CDR3 region has 16 residues. Germline CDR1 and CDR2: SGHTA and FQGNSA.

The chain's CDR3 is CASSSPPGQLLGTDTQYF. The CDR3 region has the DNA TGCGCCAGCAGCTCGCCCCCGGGACAGCTCTTAGGCACAGATACGCAGTATTTT. This rearrangement joins TRBV5-1 to TRBJ2-3, with TRBD1 matching over 7 bases. CDR3 length equals 18 residues. V was clipped by 3 bases and J by 1 base; unmatched bases: 14. The V gene's germline CDR1 is SGHRS and CDR2 YFSETQ.

In its sample, this clonotype was seen many times. The chain uses TRBV7-9 and TRBJ2-3; 7 bases line up with TRBD1. Trimming took 4 bases from V and 3 from J; bases not matched to a gene: 7. The CDR3 has 15 amino acids. Germline V gene sequence: CDR1 SEHNR, CDR2 FQNEAQ (reference sequence). The CDR3 sequence: CASSSAGQETDTQYF. CDR3 nucleotides: TGTGCCAGCAGCTCCGCCGGACAGGAAACAGATACGCAGTATTTT.

This clonotype was counted ten times or more. This chain joins TRBV5-1 and TRBJ2-1; 9 nucleotides align to TRBD2. V lost 1 base to trimming and J lost 6 bases; unmatched junction nucleotides: 5. CDR1 and CDR2 from the germline V gene are SGHRS and YFSETQ. CDR3 length equals 15 residues. CDR3 sequence reads: CASSLSLAGTNEQFF. CDR3 nucleotide sequence: TGCGCCAGCAGCTTGTCCCTAGCGGGGACCAATGAGCAGTTCTTC. The full variable domain, its missing parts supplied by reference TRBV5-1 and TRBJ2-1, is KAGVTQTPRYLIKTRGQQVTLSCSPISGHRSVSWYQQTPGQGLQFLFEYFSETQRNKGNFPGRFSGRQFSNSRSEMNVSTLELGDSALYLCASSLSLAGTNEQFFGPGTRLTVL.

This clonotype occurred a few times. The V gene is TRBV14, the J gene TRBJ2-1; 9 nucleotides agree with TRBD1. The CDR3 loop spans 14 amino acids. CDR1 is SGHDN, CDR2 FVKESK, per germline. V shed 2 bases, J shed 12 bases, and the junction held 8 bases outside the gene matches. This chain's CDR3 is CASSQTNPGQGQFF. For the CDR3, the DNA is TGTGCCAGCAGCCAAACTAACCCGGGACAGGGGCAGTTCTTC.

V is TRBV28 and J is TRBJ2-2; possible D gene TRBD2, 5 bases. Germline V gene data show CDR1 as MDHEN and CDR2 as SYDVKM. V was trimmed by 1 base and J by 4 bases, leaving 19 bases between them. This CDR3 spans 18 amino acids. CDR3 loop: CASSLSPVYRDSTGELFF. CDR3 nucleotide sequence: TGTGCCAGCAGTTTATCCCCTGTATACCGGGATTCCACCGGGGAGCTGTTTTTT.

V gene TRBV7-7 combines with J gene TRBJ2-3; weak D call: TRBD1 (6 bases). The length of the CDR3 is 13 residues. The ends were cut back, 7 bases at V and 6 bases at J, with 14 bases in the middle. Germline-derived CDR1 and CDR2 are SSHAT and FNYEAQ (reference sequence). The CDR3 spells CASTTGYADTQYF. Here the CDR3 DNA reads TGTGCCAGCACCACAGGGTATGCGGATACGCAGTATTTT.

This clonotype was seen only a few times. V is TRBV6-5 and J is TRBJ1-6, with a possible D match to TRBD1 (6 bases). The CDR3 contains 18 residues. The germline V gene encodes CDR1 MNHEY and CDR2 SVGAGI. V was shortened by 3 bases and J by 5 bases, with 20 bases between the two germline ends. The CDR3 DNA reads as TGTGCCAGCAGTTATCGAGGGGGGAGGACAAGCAATAATTCACCCCTCCACTTT. Amino acids: CASSYRGGRTSNNSPLHF.

The rearrangement uses TRBV5-4 and TRBJ1-4; 9 bases match TRBD1. CDR1 is SGHNT, CDR2 YYREEE, per germline (reference sequence). The CDR3 spans 14 residues. The trim removed 3 bases at V and 8 bases at J, leaving 5 bases unmatched. The CDR3 nucleotides read TGTGCCAGCAGCTCCCGGGACAGGGACGAAAAACTGTTTTTT. It translates to CASSSRDRDEKLFF.

This chain uses TRBV5-6 with TRBJ1-4; no clear D gene. Germline V gene sequence: CDR1 SGHDT, CDR2 YYEEEE. The CDR3 spans 16 residues. The V end lost 0 bases, the J end lost 4 bases, and 13 bases lay between the germline ends. The CDR3 DNA reads TGTGCCAGCAGCTTGGTATCGGGCCTCGTTAATGAAAAACTGTTTTTT. It codes for CASSLVSGLVNEKLFF.

In this sample, this clonotype turned up a few times. The J gene is TRBJ1-2, the V gene TRBV10-3; 7 bases agree with TRBD1. Germline CDR1 is ENHRY and CDR2 is SYGVKD. After removal of 4 bases from V and 0 bases from J, the junction contained 8 bases not matched to a gene. The CDR3 runs 16 residues. CDR3 nucleotide sequence: TGTGCCATCAGTGGATCTAAACAGGGGTCTAACTATGGCTACACCTTC. The encoded protein is CAISGSKQGSNYGYTF.

This clonotype has a handful of counts. The chain joins TRBV10-2 to TRBJ2-7, with 8 bases matching TRBD1. The ends lost 7 bases at V and 5 bases at J; junction bases unmatched: 4. The length of the CDR3 is 12 residues. Per the germline V gene, CDR1 is WSHSY and CDR2 is SAAADI. The CDR3 region is CASNPDRDEQYF. DNA for the CDR3: TGCGCCAGCAATCCGGACAGGGACGAGCAGTACTTC.